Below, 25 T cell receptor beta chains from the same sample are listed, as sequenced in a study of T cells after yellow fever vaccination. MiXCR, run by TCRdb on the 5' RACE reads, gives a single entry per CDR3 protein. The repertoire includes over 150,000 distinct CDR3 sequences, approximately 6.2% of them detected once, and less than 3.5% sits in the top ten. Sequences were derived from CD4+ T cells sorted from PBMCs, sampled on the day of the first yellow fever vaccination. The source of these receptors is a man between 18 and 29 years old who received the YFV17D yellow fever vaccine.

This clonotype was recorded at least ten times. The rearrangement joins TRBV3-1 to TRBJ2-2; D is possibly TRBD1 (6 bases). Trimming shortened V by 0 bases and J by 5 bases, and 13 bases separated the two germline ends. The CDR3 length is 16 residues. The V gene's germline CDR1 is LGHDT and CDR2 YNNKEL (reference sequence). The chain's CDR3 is CASSQDTTGLTGELFF. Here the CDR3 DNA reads TGTGCCAGCAGCCAAGATACGACAGGCTTAACCGGGGAGCTGTTTTTT.

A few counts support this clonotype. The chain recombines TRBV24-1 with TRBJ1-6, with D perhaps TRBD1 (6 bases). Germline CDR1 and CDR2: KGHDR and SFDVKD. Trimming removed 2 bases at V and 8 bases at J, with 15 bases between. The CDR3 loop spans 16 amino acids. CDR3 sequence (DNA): TGTGCCACCAGTGATTCGTCGACAGGATTAGATTCACCCCTCCACTTT. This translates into CATSDSSTGLDSPLHF.

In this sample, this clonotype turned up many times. The CDR3 DNA reads as TGTGCCAGCAGCGTAAGCCTAGCGGGGGCCCCGCCCGCAGATACGCAGTATTTT. Its translation is CASSVSLAGAPPADTQYF. This chain connects TRBV9 to TRBJ2-3; 10 bases are a match to TRBD2. After removal of 1 base from V and 4 bases from J, the junction contained 12 bases not matched to a gene. The CDR3 is made up of 18 amino acids. CDR1 SGDLS and CDR2 YYNGEE come from the germline V gene.

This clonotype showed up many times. The CDR3 region has the DNA TGTGCCAGCAGCTTAAGTTGGGGGGCTGAGCAGTTCTTC. Translated, it gives CASSLSWGAEQFF. The chain has TRBV7-3 and TRBJ2-1; D might be TRBD1 or TRBD2, each matching 6 bases. V was pared by 1 base and J by 9 bases, with 10 bases between. CDR3 length: 13 residues. Germline V gene sequence: CDR1 SGHTA, CDR2 FQGTGA.

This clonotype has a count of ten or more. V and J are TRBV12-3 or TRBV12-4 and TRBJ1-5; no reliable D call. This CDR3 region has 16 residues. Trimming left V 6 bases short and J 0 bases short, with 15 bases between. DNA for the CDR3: TGTGCCAGCAGAACTTCGACTGGGGTTAGCAATCAGCCCCAGCATTTT. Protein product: CASRTSTGVSNQPQHF.

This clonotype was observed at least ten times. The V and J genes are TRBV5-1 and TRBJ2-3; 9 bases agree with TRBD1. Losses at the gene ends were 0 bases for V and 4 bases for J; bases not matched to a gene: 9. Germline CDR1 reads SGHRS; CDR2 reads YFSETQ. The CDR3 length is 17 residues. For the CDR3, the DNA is TGCGCCAGCAGCTTGGACGGCAGGACAGGGGTGGCAGATACGCAGTATTTT. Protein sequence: CASSLDGRTGVADTQYF.

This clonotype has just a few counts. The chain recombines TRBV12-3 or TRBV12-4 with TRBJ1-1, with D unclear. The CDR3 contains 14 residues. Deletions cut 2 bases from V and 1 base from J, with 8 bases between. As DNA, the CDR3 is TGTGCCAGCAGTTTAATGTCAGGGAACACTGAAGCTTTCTTT. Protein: CASSLMSGNTEAFF.

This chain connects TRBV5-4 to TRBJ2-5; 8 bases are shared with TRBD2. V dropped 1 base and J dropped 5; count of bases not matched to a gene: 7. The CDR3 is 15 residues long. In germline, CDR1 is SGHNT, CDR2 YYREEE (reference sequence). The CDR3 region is CASSLSGGPSETQYF. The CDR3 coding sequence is TGTGCCAGCAGCTTGTCGGGGGGGCCGTCGGAGACCCAGTACTTC.

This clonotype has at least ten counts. CDR3 DNA: TGTGCCAGCAGCTTAACCGGGGGGGCAGGAGAGACCCAGTACTTC. Translated: CASSLTGGAGETQYF. The V and J genes are TRBV7-3 and TRBJ2-5; 8 bases are a match to TRBD2. Per germline, CDR1 SGHTA and CDR2 FQGTGA. V lost 0 bases, J lost 4 bases, and 4 bases stayed unmatched. CDR3 length equals 15 residues.

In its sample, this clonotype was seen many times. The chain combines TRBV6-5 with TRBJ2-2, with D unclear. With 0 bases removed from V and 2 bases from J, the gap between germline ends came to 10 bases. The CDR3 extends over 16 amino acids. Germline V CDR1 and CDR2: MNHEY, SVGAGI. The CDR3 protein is CASSYSKRLNTGELFF. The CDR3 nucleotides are TGTGCCAGCAGTTACTCAAAACGGCTCAACACCGGGGAGCTGTTTTTT.

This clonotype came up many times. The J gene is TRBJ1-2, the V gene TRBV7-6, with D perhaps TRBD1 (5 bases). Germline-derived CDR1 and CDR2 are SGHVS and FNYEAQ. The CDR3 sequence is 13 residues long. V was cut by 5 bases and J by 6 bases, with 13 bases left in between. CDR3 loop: CASSRDREDGYTF. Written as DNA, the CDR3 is TGTGCCAGCAGCCGGGACCGGGAGGATGGCTACACCTTC.

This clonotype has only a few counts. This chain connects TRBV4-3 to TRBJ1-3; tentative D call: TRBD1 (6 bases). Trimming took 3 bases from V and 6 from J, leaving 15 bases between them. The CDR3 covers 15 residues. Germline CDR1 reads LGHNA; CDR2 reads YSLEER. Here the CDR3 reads CASSQTGHGLNTIYF. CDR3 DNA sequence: TGCGCCAGCAGCCAGACGGGACACGGGCTAAACACCATATATTTT.

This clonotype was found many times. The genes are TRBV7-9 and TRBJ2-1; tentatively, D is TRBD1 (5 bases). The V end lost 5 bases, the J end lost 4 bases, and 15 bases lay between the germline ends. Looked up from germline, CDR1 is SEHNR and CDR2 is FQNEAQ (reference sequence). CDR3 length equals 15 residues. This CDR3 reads CASSTDMMRYNEQFF. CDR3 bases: TGTGCCAGCAGCACGGACATGATGAGGTACAATGAGCAGTTCTTC.

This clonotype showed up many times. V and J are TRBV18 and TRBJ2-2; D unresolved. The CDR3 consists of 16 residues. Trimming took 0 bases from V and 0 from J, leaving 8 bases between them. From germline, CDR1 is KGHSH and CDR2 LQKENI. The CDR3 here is CASSPPGTSNTGELFF. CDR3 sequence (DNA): TGTGCCAGCTCACCACCGGGTACCTCGAACACCGGGGAGCTGTTTTTT.

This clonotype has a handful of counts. CDR3 amino acids: CASSLGRATNTEAFF. CDR3 DNA sequence: TGTGCCAGCAGCTTAGGGCGGGCGACGAACACTGAAGCTTTCTTT. The chain combines TRBV7-2 with TRBJ1-1; D unclear. Germline V gene data show CDR1 as SGHTA and CDR2 as FQGNSA. V lost 1 base and J lost 1, with 10 bases in between. This CDR3 has 15 amino acids. The full variable domain, completed using reference TRBV7-2 and TRBJ1-1, is GAGVSQSPSNKVTEKGKDVELRCDPISGHTALYWYRQSLGQGLEFLIYFQGNSAPDKSGLPSDRFSAERTGGSVSTLTIQRTQQEDSAVYLCASSLGRATNTEAFFGQGTRLTVV.

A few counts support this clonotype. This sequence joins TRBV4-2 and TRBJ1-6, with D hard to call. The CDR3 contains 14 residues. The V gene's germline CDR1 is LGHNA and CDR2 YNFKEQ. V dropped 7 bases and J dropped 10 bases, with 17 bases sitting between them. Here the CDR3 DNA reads TGTGCCAGCAACACGCCCGGAAGTGGGTCACCCCTCCACTTT. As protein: CASNTPGSGSPLHF.

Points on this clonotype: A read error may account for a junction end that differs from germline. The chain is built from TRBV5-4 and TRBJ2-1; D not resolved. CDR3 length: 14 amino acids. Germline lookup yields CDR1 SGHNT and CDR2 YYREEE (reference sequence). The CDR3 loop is CAGSLEGTYNEQFF. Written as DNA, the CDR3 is TGTGCCGGCAGCTTGGAAGGAACCTACAATGAGCAGTTCTTC. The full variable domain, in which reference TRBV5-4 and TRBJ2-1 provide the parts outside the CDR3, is ETGVTQSPTHLIKTRGQQVTLRCSSQSGHNTVSWYQQALGQGPQFIFQYYREEENGRGNFPPRFSGLQFPNYSSELNVNALELDDSALYLCAGSLEGTYNEQFFGPGTRLTVL.

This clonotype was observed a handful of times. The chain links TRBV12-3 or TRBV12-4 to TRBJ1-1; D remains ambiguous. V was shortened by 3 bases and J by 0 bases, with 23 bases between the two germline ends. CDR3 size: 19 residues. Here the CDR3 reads CASSFSRYQVDFMNTEAFF. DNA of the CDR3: TGTGCCAGCAGTTTTTCGCGCTACCAAGTGGATTTCATGAACACTGAAGCTTTCTTT.

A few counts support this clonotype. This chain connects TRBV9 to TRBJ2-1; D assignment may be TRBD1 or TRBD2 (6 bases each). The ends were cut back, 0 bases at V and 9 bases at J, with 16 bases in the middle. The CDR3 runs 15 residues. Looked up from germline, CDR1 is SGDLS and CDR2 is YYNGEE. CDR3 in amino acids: CASSVVGGVGGEQFF. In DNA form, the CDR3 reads TGTGCCAGCAGCGTAGTGGGGGGCGTTGGCGGTGAGCAGTTCTTC.

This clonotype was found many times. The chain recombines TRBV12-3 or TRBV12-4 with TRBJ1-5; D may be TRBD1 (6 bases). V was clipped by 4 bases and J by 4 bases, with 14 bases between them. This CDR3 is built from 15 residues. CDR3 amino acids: CASSYRDTRNQPQHF. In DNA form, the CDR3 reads TGTGCCAGCAGTTACCGGGACACGAGGAATCAGCCCCAGCATTTT.

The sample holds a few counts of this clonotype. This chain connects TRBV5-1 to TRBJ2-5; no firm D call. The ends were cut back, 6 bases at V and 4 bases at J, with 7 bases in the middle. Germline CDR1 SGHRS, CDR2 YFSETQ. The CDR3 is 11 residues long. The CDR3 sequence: CASKRRETQYF. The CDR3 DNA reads TGCGCCAGCAAACGGCGAGAGACCCAGTACTTC. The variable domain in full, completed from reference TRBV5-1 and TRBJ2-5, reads KAGVTQTPRYLIKTRGQQVTLSCSPISGHRSVSWYQQTPGQGLQFLFEYFSETQRNKGNFPGRFSGRQFSNSRSEMNVSTLELGDSALYLCASKRRETQYFGPGTRLLVL.

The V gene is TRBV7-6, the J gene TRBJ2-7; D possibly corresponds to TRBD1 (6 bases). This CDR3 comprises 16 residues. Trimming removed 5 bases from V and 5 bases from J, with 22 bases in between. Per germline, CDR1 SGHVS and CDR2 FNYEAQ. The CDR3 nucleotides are TGTGCCAGCAGCCATCCAACAGGGAAAAGTAGAGACGAGCAGTACTTC. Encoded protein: CASSHPTGKSRDEQYF.

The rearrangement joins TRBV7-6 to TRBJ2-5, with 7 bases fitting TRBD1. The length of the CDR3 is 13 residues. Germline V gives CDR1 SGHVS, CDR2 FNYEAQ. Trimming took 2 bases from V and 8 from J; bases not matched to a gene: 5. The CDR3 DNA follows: TGTGCCAGCAGCTTATCCGGGACAGTTACCCAGTACTTC. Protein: CASSLSGTVTQYF. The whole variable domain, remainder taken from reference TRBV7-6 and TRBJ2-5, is GAGVSQSPRYKVTKRGQDVALRCDPISGHVSLYWYRQALGQGPEFLTYFNYEAQQDKSGLPNDRFSAERPEGSISTLTIQRTEQRDSAMYRCASSLSGTVTQYFGPGTRLLVL.

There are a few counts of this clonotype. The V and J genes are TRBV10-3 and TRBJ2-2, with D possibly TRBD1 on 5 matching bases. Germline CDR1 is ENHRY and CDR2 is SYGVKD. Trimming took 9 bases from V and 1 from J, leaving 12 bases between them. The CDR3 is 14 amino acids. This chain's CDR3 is CAMRKQENTGELFF. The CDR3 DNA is TGTGCCATGCGAAAACAGGAGAACACCGGGGAGCTGTTTTTT.

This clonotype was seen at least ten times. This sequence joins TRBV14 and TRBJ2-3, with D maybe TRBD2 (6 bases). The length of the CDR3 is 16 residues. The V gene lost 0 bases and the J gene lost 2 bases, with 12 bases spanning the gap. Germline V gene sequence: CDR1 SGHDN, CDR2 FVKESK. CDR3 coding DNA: TGTGCCAGCAGCCAAGACATTGGAGGGTTCACAGATACGCAGTATTTT. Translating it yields CASSQDIGGFTDTQYF.